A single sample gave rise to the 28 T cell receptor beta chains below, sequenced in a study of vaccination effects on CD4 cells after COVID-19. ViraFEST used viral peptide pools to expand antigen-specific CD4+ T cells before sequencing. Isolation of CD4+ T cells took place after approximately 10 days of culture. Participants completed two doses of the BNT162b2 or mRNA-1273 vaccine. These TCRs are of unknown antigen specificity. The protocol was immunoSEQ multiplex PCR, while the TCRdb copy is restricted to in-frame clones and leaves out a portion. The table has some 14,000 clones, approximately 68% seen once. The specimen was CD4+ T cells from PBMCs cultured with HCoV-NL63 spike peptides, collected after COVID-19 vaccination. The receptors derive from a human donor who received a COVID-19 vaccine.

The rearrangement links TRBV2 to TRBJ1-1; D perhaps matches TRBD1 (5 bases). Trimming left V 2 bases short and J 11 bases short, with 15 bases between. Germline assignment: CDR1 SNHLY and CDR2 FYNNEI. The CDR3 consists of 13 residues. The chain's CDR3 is CASSETRDLGAFF. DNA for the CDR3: TGTGCCAGCAGTGAAACGAGGGACCTGGGTGCTTTCTTT.

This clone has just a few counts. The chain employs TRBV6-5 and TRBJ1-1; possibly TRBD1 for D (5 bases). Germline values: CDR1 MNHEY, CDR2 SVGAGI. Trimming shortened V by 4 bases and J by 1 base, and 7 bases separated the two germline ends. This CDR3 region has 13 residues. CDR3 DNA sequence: TGTGCCAGCAGTTGGGGCCAGAACACTGAAGCTTTCTTT. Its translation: CASSWGQNTEAFF.

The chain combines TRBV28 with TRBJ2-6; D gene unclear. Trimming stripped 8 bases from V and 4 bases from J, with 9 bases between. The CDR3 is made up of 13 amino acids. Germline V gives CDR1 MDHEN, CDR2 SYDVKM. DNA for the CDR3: TGTGCCAGCTCCCAGTGGGGGGCCAACGTCCTGACTTTC. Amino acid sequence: CASSQWGANVLTF.

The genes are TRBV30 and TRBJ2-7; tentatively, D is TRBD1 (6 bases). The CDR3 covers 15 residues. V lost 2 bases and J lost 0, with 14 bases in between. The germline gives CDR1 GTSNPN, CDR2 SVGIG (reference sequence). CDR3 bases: TGTGCCTGGAGTAGATTAGGACAGAGCTCCTACGAGCAGTACTTC. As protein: CAWSRLGQSSYEQYF. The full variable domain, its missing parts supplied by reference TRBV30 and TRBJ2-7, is SQTIHQWPATLVQPVGSPLSLECTVEGTSNPNLYWYRQAAGRGLQLLFYSVGIGQISSEVPQNLSASRPQDRQFILSSKKLLLSDSGFYLCAWSRLGQSSYEQYFGPGTRLTVT.

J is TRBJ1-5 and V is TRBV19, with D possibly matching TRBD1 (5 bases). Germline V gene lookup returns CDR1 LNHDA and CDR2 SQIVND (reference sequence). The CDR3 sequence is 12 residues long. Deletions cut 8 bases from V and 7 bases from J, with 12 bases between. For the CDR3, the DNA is TGTGCCAGTCGCCCGGGGGGACAGCCCCAGCATTTT. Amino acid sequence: CASRPGGQPQHF.

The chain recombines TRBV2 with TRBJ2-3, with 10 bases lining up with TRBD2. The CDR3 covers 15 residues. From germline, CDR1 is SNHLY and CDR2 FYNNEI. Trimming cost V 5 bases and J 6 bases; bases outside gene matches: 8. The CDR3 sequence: CASSNGLAGVDTQYF. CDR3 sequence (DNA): TGTGCCAGCAGTAACGGGCTAGCGGGAGTCGATACGCAGTATTTT.

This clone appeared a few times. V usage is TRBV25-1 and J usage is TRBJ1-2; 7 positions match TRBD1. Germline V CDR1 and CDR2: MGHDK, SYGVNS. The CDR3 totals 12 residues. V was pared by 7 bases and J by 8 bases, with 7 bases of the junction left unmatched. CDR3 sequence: CASTGGGGGYTF. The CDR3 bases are TGTGCCAGCACGGGAGGGGGCGGCGGCTACACCTTC.

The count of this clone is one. As DNA, the CDR3 is TGTGCCAGCAGCCCGAACGGGGGGCCCCCCACAGATACGCAGTATTTT. The encoded protein is CASSPNGGPPTDTQYF. The V gene is TRBV5-6, the J gene TRBJ2-3; D might be TRBD2 (7 bases). Germline V CDR1 and CDR2: SGHDT, YYEEEE. V shed 4 bases and J shed 2 bases, with 17 bases lying between them. The CDR3 consists of 16 residues.

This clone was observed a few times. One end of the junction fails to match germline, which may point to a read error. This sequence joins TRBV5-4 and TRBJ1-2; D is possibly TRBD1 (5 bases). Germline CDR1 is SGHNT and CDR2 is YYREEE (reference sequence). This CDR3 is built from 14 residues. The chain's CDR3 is CASSPGTVRWGWAF. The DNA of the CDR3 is TGTGCCAGCAGCCCCGGGACGGTCCGGTGGGGCTGGGCCTTC.

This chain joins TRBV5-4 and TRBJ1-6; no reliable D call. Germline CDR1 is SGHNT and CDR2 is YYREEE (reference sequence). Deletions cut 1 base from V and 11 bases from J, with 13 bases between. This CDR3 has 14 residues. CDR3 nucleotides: TGTGCCAGCAGCTTGAGAGGGTATGCGCCACCCCTCCACTTT. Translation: CASSLRGYAPPLHF.

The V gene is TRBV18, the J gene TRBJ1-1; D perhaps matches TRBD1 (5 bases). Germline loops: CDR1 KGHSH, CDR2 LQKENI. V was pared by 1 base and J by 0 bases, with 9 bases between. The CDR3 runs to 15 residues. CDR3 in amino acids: CASSPLAGLNTEAFF. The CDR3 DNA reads TGTGCCAGCTCACCACTGGCAGGGTTGAACACTGAAGCTTTCTTT.

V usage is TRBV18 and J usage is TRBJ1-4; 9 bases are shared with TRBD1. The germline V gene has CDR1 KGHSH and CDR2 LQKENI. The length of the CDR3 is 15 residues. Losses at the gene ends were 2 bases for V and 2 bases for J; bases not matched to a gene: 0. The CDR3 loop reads CASSPDRGTNEKLFF. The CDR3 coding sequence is TGTGCCAGCTCACCAGACAGGGGGACTAATGAAAAACTGTTTTTT.

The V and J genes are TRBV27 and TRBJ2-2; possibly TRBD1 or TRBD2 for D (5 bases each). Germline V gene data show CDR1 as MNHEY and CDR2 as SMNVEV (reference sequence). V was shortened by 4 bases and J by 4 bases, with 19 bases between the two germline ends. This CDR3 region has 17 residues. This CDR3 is CASSSTGLGETTGELFF. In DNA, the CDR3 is TGTGCCAGCAGTTCCACCGGTTTAGGGGAGACCACCGGGGAGCTGTTTTTT.

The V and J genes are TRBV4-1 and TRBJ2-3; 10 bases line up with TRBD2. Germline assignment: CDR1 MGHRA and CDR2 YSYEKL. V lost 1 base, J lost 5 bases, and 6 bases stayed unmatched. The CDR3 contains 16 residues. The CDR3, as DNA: TGCGCCAGCAGCCAAGGGACTAGCGGAGGGAGAGATACGCAGTATTTT. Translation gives CASSQGTSGGRDTQYF.

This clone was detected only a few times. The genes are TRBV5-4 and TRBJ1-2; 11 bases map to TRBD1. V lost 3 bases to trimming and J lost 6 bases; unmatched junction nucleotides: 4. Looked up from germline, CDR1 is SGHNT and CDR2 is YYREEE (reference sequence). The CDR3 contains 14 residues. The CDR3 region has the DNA TGTGCCAGCAGCTCGGGGGACAGGGGGAATGGCTACACCTTC. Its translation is CASSSGDRGNGYTF.

The CDR3 reads CASSLATDTQYF. DNA of the CDR3: TGTGCCAGCAGCTTAGCGACAGATACGCAGTATTTT. The V gene is TRBV5-6, the J gene TRBJ2-3; D ambiguous. V was cut by 2 bases and J by 3 bases, with 4 bases left in between. Germline CDR1 is SGHDT and CDR2 is YYEEEE. The CDR3 extends over 12 amino acids.

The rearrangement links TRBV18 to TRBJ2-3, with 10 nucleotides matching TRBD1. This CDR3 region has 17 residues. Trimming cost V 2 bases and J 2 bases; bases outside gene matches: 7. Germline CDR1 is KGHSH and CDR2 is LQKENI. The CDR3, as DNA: TGTGCCAGCTCACCATTTTGGGGGACAGGGGTCACAGATACGCAGTATTTT. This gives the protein CASSPFWGTGVTDTQYF.

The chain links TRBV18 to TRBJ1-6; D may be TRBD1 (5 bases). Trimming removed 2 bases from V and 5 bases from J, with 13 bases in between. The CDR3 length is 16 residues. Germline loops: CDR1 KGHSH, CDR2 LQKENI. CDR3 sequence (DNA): TGTGCCAGCTCACCAACCCCTCGACAGAATAATTCACCCCTCCACTTT. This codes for CASSPTPRQNNSPLHF. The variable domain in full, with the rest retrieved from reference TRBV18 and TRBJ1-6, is NAGVMQNPRHLVRRRGQEARLRCSPMKGHSHVYWYRQLPEEGLKFMVYLQKENIIDESGMPKERFSAEFPKEGPSILRIQQVVRGDSAAYFCASSPTPRQNNSPLHFGNGTRLTVT.

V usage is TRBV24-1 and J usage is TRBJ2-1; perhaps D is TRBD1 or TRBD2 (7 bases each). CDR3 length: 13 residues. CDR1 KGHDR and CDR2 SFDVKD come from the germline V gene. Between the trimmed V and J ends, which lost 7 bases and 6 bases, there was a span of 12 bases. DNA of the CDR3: TGTGCCACCAGGGCAGGGGGGGTCAATGAGCAGTTCTTC. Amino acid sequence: CATRAGGVNEQFF.

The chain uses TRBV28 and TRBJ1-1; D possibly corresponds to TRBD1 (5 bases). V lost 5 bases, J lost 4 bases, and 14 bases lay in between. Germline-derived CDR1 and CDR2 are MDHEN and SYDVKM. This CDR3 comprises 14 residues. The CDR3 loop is CASSPPARGTEAFF. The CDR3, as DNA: TGTGCCAGCAGTCCTCCGGCGAGGGGCACTGAAGCTTTCTTT.

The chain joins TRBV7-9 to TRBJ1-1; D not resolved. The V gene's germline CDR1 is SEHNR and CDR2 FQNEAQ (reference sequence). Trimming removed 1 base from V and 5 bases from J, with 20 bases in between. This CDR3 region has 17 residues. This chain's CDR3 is CASSLEASSAPGTEAFF. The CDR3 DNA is TGTGCCAGCAGCTTAGAGGCAAGTAGCGCCCCGGGGACTGAAGCTTTCTTT.

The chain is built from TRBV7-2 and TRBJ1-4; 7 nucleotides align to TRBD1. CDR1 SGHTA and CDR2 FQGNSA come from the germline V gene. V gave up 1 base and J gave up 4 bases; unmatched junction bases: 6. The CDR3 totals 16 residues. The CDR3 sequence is CASSLGQGGGNEKLFF. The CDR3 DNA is TGTGCCAGCAGCTTAGGACAGGGCGGGGGTAATGAAAAACTGTTTTTT.

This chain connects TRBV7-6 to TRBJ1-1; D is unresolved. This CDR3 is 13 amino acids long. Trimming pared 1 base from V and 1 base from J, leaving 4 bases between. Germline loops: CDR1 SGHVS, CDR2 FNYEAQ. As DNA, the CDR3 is TGTGCCAGCAGCTTAGGGGAGAACACTGAAGCTTTCTTT. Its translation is CASSLGENTEAFF.

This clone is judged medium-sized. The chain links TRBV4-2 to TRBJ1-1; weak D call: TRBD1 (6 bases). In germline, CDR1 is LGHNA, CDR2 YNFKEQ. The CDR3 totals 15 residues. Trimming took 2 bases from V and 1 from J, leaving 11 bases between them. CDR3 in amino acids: CASSQPGHRNTEAFF. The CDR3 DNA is TGTGCCAGCAGCCAACCGGGACACCGGAACACTGAAGCTTTCTTT.

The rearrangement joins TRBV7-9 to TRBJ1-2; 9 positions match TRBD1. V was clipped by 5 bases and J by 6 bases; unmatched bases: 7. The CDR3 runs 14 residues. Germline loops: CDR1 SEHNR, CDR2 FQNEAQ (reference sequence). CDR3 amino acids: CASSTGTGLDGYTF. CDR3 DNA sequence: TGTGCCAGCAGCACGGGGACAGGGCTCGATGGCTACACCTTC.

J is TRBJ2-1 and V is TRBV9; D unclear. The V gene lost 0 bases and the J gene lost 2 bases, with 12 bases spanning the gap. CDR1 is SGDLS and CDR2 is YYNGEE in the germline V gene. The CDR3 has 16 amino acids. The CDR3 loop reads CASSVGGTVTYNEQFF. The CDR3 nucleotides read TGTGCCAGCAGCGTAGGTGGAACGGTAACCTACAATGAGCAGTTCTTC.

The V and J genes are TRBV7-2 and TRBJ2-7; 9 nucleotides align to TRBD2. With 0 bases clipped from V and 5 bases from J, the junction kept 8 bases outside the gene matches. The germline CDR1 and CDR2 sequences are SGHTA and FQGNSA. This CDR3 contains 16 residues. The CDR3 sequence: CASSLARRGGLDEQYF. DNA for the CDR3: TGTGCCAGCAGCTTAGCGCGGCGGGGGGGCCTTGACGAGCAGTACTTC. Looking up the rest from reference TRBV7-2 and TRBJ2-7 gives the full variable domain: GAGVSQSPSNKVTEKGKDVELRCDPISGHTALYWYRQSLGQGLEFLIYFQGNSAPDKSGLPSDRFSAERTGGSVSTLTIQRTQQEDSAVYLCASSLARRGGLDEQYFGPGTRLTVT.

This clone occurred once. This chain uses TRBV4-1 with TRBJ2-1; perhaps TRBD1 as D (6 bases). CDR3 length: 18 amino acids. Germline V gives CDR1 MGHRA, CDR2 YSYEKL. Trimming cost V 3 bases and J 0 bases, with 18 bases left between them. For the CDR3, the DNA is TGCGCCAGCAGCCAGATGGGGGACATCTCTCGCTCCTACAATGAGCAGTTCTTC. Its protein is CASSQMGDISRSYNEQFF.